This T cell receptor beta chain is drawn from a study of shared clonotypes between healthy human individuals. An assay was performed, and its level was deep. Input per replicate PCR of unsorted PBMC was 300 ng DNA, corresponding to about 30,000 T cell genomes. Unsorted PBMC DNA went through sequencing on ten immunoSEQ deep assay plates. The repertoire was sequenced with immunoSEQ multiplex PCR; TCRdb's copy has only in-frame clones and lacks some. The profile covers about half a million clones, with more than 65% appearing a single time and about 12% taken by the ten largest. Whole-study findings and limits: Having only a few donors restricted how much genetic and exposure-history diversity was captured.

The CDR3 length is 17 residues. V was pared by 5 bases and J by 2 bases, with 11 bases of the junction left unmatched. The germline CDR1 and CDR2 sequences are SGHVS and FNYEAQ. This clone was detected a few times. Its antigen is currently unknown. V is TRBV7-6 and J is TRBJ2-2; 7 positions match TRBD2. The sequencing sample was made of PBMCs. The TCR was taken from a middle-aged woman in good health. Some clones in this sample may be carry-over from other donors' samples. The CDR3 reads CASSPSFTSVNTGELFF. CDR3 in DNA: TGTGCCAGCAGCCCTTCCTTTACTAGCGTAAACACCGGGGAGCTGTTTTTT.